Below, 4 T cell receptor beta chains from the same sample are listed, as sequenced in a study of T cell changes during pregnancy in multiple sclerosis. Profiled with immunoSEQ multiplex PCR; TCRdb holds only in-frame clones, not every one. The table shows about 40,000 clones, with around 94% occurring only once. The sequenced sample was peripheral blood, obtained in the third trimester of pregnancy. These receptor sequences come from a female donor with multiple sclerosis, enrolled in a pregnancy study.

This chain uses TRBV30 with TRBJ1-2; D is perhaps TRBD1 (6 bases). The germline CDR1 and CDR2 sequences are GTSNPN and SVGIG (reference sequence). CDR3 length: 11 residues. Trimming removed 2 bases at V and 7 bases at J, with 8 bases between. The CDR3: CAWSLGAGYTF. For the CDR3, the DNA is TGTGCCTGGAGTCTGGGGGCTGGCTACACCTTC.

This clone appeared once. This rearrangement joins TRBV5-1 to TRBJ2-1; 8 bases agree with TRBD2. V shed 4 bases, J shed 6 bases, and the junction held 6 bases outside the gene matches. Germline assignment: CDR1 SGHRS and CDR2 YFSETQ. The CDR3 is 14 amino acids. The CDR3: CASSISGGPNEQFF. As DNA, the CDR3 is TGCGCCAGCAGCATATCGGGGGGGCCCAATGAGCAGTTCTTC.

CDR3: CASSQDLAGEGTEAFF. For the CDR3, the DNA is TGCGCCAGCAGCCAAGATCTGGCAGGGGAGGGCACTGAAGCTTTCTTT. The chain links TRBV4-3 to TRBJ1-1; D might be TRBD1 (6 bases). Germline values: CDR1 LGHNA, CDR2 YSLEER. The CDR3 has 16 amino acids. V was trimmed by 0 bases and J by 4 bases, leaving 15 bases between them.

V is TRBV5-4 and J is TRBJ2-5, with TRBD2 matching over 7 bases. Germline trimming cut 4 bases from V and 4 bases from J; bases unmatched to any gene: 13. This CDR3 has 16 residues. The germline CDR1 and CDR2 sequences are SGHNT and YYREEE (reference sequence). CDR3 protein: CASSVTSNGYGETQYF. The CDR3, as DNA: TGTGCCAGCAGCGTGACTAGCAACGGGTACGGAGAGACCCAGTACTTC.